This entry lists 19 T cell receptor beta chains sequenced from one sample in a study of T cell responses to AZD1222 COVID-19 vaccine (dated by TCRdb to the early 2020s). Library prep was done by the immunoSEQ multiplex PCR assay. TCRdb's version of the immuneACCESS table is confined to in-frame rearrangements and falls short of the full clone set. An unresolved V gene accounts for under half of the shortfall where checked; the remainder is of unknown origin. A total of 95,000 to 100,000 clones appear in this sample, roughly 86% of them only once. Together, the top ten hold roughly 15% of the sample. Sample time point, as interpreted from the label and publication: about 28 days (+/-7) after the second vaccine dose. This material consisted of peripheral blood, taken 28 days after the second AZD1222 dose. The origin of the receptors is an adult who received the AZD1222 COVID-19 vaccine.

Remarks on this clone: At one boundary the junction diverges from the germline segment, which might be a read error. The CDR3 DNA reads TGTGCCAGCGGTGAGAATCCGGGACAGGCGAACACTGAAGCTTTCTTT. Translating it yields CASGENPGQANTEAFF. The rearrangement joins TRBV6-1 to TRBJ1-1, with 8 positions matching TRBD1. Germline V gene data show CDR1 as MNHNS and CDR2 as SASEGT. The CDR3 loop spans 16 amino acids.

The chain is built from TRBV2 and TRBJ1-6, with D perhaps TRBD1 (6 bases). Germline CDR1 and CDR2: SNHLY and FYNNEI. V shed 5 bases and J shed 8 bases, with 16 bases lying between them. This CDR3 is 15 amino acids long. This chain's CDR3 is CASSSQGGWDSPLHF. In DNA form, the CDR3 reads TGTGCCAGCAGTTCACAAGGGGGGTGGGATTCACCCCTCCACTTT.

The rearrangement joins TRBV9 to TRBJ2-1; TRBD2 matches 8 bases. This CDR3 contains 15 residues. V gave up 4 bases and J gave up 7 bases; unmatched junction bases: 10. Germline V gene data show CDR1 as SGDLS and CDR2 as YYNGEE. Here the CDR3 DNA reads TGTGCCAGCAGCATTTTAGCGGGACGACGAAATGAGCAGTTCTTC. It specifies CASSILAGRRNEQFF.

The chain links TRBV11-3 to TRBJ2-5; maybe TRBD1 (6 bases). Trimming removed 5 bases from V and 5 bases from J, with 18 bases in between. The CDR3 has 15 residues. Looked up from germline, CDR1 is SGHNT and CDR2 is YENEEA. Here the CDR3 reads CASSRSTGKGETQYF. CDR3 DNA sequence: TGTGCCAGCAGCCGATCAACAGGGAAGGGGGAGACCCAGTACTTC. Full variable domain (outside the CDR3, taken from reference TRBV11-3 and TRBJ2-5): EAGVVQSPRYKIIEKKQPVAFWCNPISGHNTLYWYLQNLGQGPELLIRYENEEAVDDSQLPKDRFSAERLKGVDSTLKIQPAELGDSAVYLCASSRSTGKGETQYFGPGTRLLVL.

The chain joins TRBV18 to TRBJ1-2; 8 bases match TRBD1. Trimming cost V 5 bases and J 10 bases; bases outside gene matches: 9. CDR1 is KGHSH, CDR2 LQKENI, per germline. This CDR3 is 13 amino acids long. CDR3 loop: CASSTDDRGFYTF. For the CDR3, the DNA is TGTGCCAGCTCAACGGACGACAGGGGTTTCTACACCTTC.

This clone was counted once. This chain links TRBV3-1 (or the pseudogene TRBV3-2) with TRBJ1-1, with D possibly being TRBD1 (6 bases). CDR3 length equals 15 residues. Germline V lookup: CDR1 LGHDT, CDR2 YNNKEL (reference sequence). Trimming removed 4 bases from V and 0 bases from J, with 12 bases in between. This CDR3 is CASSLQTGLNTEAFF. The CDR3 nucleotides are TGTGCCAGCAGCCTCCAGACAGGCCTGAACACTGAAGCTTTCTTT.

This chain connects TRBV19 to TRBJ1-5; D possibly corresponds to TRBD1 (5 bases). Germline CDR1 LNHDA, CDR2 SQIVND (reference sequence). With 7 bases removed from V and 3 bases from J, the gap between germline ends came to 16 bases. The CDR3 length is 15 residues. For the CDR3, the DNA is TGTGCCAGTAACCTTAGGGACGGAAACAATCAGCCCCAGCATTTT. Translating it yields CASNLRDGNNQPQHF.

The CDR3 sequence: CASRLQGGNTIYF. CDR3 nucleotide sequence: TGTGCCAGCAGGTTACAGGGAGGTAACACCATATATTTT. The V gene is TRBV3-1 (or the pseudogene TRBV3-2), the J gene TRBJ1-3; a possible D gene is TRBD1 (6 bases). Germline CDR1 reads LGHDT; CDR2 reads YNNKEL (reference sequence). Deletions cut 6 bases from V and 7 bases from J, with 13 bases between. This CDR3 has 13 residues.

This clone was seen only once. The rearrangement joins TRBV6-6 to TRBJ1-5; D ambiguous. The germline CDR1 and CDR2 sequences are MNHNY and SVGAGI (reference sequence). V dropped 0 bases and J dropped 6 bases, with 12 bases sitting between them. CDR3 length: 15 residues. The DNA for the CDR3 is TGTGCCAGCAGTTACTCTGAGGGTCTGAGTCAGCCCCAGCATTTT. This translates into CASSYSEGLSQPQHF.

This chain uses TRBV18 with TRBJ2-1; TRBD1 matches 10 bases. This CDR3 is 17 amino acids long. CDR1 KGHSH and CDR2 LQKENI come from the germline V gene. V lost 1 base, J lost 3 bases, and 6 bases stayed unmatched. The CDR3 is CASSPLGTGVNYNEQFF. The CDR3 DNA is TGTGCCAGCTCACCACTTGGGACAGGGGTCAACTACAATGAGCAGTTCTTC.

The CDR3 DNA follows: TGTGCCTGGAGTGATAGCGGGAGGGCCTTGACCGATGAGCAGTTCTTC. It codes for CAWSDSGRALTDEQFF. V and J are TRBV30 and TRBJ2-1, with TRBD2 identical over 11 bases. Trimming removed 1 base from V and 8 bases from J; junction bases left unmatched: 10. CDR1 and CDR2 from the germline V gene are GTSNPN and SVGIG (reference sequence). This CDR3 is built from 16 residues.

The V call is TRBV6-5, the J call TRBJ1-5, with a tentative D call TRBD1 (5 bases). This CDR3 has 15 residues. Germline lookup yields CDR1 MNHEY and CDR2 SVGAGI. V lost 7 bases, J lost 2 bases, and 15 bases lay in between. This CDR3 is CASTKQGEGNQPQHF. CDR3 nucleotide sequence: TGTGCCAGCACCAAGCAGGGAGAGGGCAATCAGCCCCAGCATTTT.

The chain carries TRBV5-1 and TRBJ2-7; 8 nucleotides line up with TRBD1. This CDR3 has 14 amino acids. CDR1 and CDR2 from the germline V gene are SGHRS and YFSETQ. Trimming cost V 5 bases and J 0 bases; bases outside gene matches: 4. CDR3 amino acids: CASSGTGSSYEQYF. The CDR3 DNA sequence: TGCGCCAGCAGTGGGACAGGAAGCTCCTACGAGCAGTACTTC.

The chain recombines TRBV18 with TRBJ1-3; TRBD1 is a possible D gene (5 bases). V was pared by 2 bases and J by 2 bases, with 13 bases between. The germline V gene has CDR1 KGHSH and CDR2 LQKENI. The CDR3 spans 16 residues. In DNA form, the CDR3 reads TGTGCCAGCTCACCATTGCCCCAGGGTGCTGGAAACACCATATATTTT. It yields the protein CASSPLPQGAGNTIYF.

The chain has TRBV5-6 and TRBJ1-5; TRBD1 might be the D (5 bases). The V and J ends lost 4 bases and 10 bases respectively, with 12 bases between them. CDR3 size: 12 residues. Germline assignment: CDR1 SGHDT and CDR2 YYEEEE. CDR3 in amino acids: CASSRGRSPQHF. Here the CDR3 DNA reads TGTGCCAGCAGCCGGGGCCGTAGTCCCCAGCATTTT.

This clone appeared a single time. The chain joins TRBV7-3 to TRBJ2-3, with a weak D call TRBD1 (6 bases). Trimming shortened V by 5 bases and J by 4 bases, and 16 bases separated the two germline ends. The CDR3 has 15 residues. Looked up from germline, CDR1 is SGHTA and CDR2 is FQGTGA. The CDR3 is CASSPRAGVADTQYF. The CDR3 region has the DNA TGTGCCAGCAGCCCCCGGGCAGGGGTCGCAGATACGCAGTATTTT.

The chain recombines TRBV19 with TRBJ2-7, with D unclear. The CDR3 contains 14 residues. Germline CDR1 and CDR2: LNHDA and SQIVND (reference sequence). Between the trimmed V and J ends, which lost 8 bases and 1 base, there was a span of 15 bases. CDR3 sequence: CASGGGYGSYEQYF. The CDR3, as DNA: TGTGCCAGTGGCGGTGGGTATGGGTCCTACGAGCAGTACTTC.

This chain uses TRBV10-3 with TRBJ2-1; 7 nucleotides match TRBD2. The V gene end was trimmed by 11 bases and the J gene end by 4 bases; junction bases not matched to a gene: 11. The germline gives CDR1 ENHRY, CDR2 SYGVKD. CDR3 length: 14 residues. The CDR3 sequence is CAAWGGTLYNEQFF. CDR3 coding DNA: TGTGCCGCATGGGGAGGGACTTTATACAATGAGCAGTTCTTC.

J is TRBJ1-5 and V is TRBV13; no definite D call. V lost 3 bases to trimming and J lost 5 bases, with 5 bases between them. The germline V gene has CDR1 PRHDT and CDR2 FYEKMQ (reference sequence). This CDR3 is 12 amino acids long. CDR3 sequence: CASSFRDQPQHF. CDR3 nucleotides: TGTGCCAGCAGCTTTCGGGATCAGCCCCAGCATTTT.